The 23 T cell receptor beta chains below all came from one sample that was sequenced in a study of shared clonotypes between healthy human individuals. The protocol was immunoSEQ multiplex PCR, while the TCRdb copy is restricted to in-frame clones and leaves out a portion. The sample lists about 980,000 clones; 70% to 85% were seen once. The material sequenced was memory CD4+ T cells sorted from blood. Subset: CD45RA-negative fraction. The receptors originated from a man aged 18-30 years in good health.

The gene calls are TRBV5-4 and TRBJ2-3; 9 nucleotides agree with TRBD1. With V trimmed by 0 bases and J by 3 bases, 8 bases remained unmatched. Per germline, CDR1 SGHNT and CDR2 YYREEE (reference sequence). There are 17 residues in the CDR3. The CDR3 sequence: CASSLGRGTGNTDTQYF. The CDR3 bases are TGTGCCAGCAGCTTGGGGCGCGGGACAGGGAATACAGATACGCAGTATTTT.

This clone occurred once. The J gene is TRBJ2-6, the V gene TRBV5-1, with 7 bases fitting TRBD1. With V trimmed by 4 bases and J by 0 bases, 4 bases remained unmatched. Germline V gene lookup returns CDR1 SGHRS and CDR2 YFSETQ. The length of the CDR3 is 16 residues. The CDR3 sequence: CASSTGATSGANVLTF. Written as DNA, the CDR3 is TGCGCCAGCAGCACAGGGGCCACCTCTGGGGCCAACGTCCTGACTTTC.

In this sample, this clone turned up a few times. The rearrangement joins TRBV30 to TRBJ1-1; TRBD1 might be the D (6 bases). The V gene's germline CDR1 is GTSNPN and CDR2 SVGIG (reference sequence). The CDR3 loop spans 13 amino acids. The V end lost 2 bases, the J end lost 4 bases, and 11 bases lay between the germline ends. CDR3 DNA sequence: TGTGCCTGGAGTAGATCGGGGGCCACTGAAGCTTTCTTT. As protein: CAWSRSGATEAFF.

The V gene is TRBV30, the J gene TRBJ2-2; D remains unclear. Trimming left V 5 bases short and J 4 bases short, with 14 bases between. This CDR3 region has 14 residues. Germline V CDR1 and CDR2: GTSNPN, SVGIG (reference sequence). CDR3 sequence: CAWGTKGGTGELFF. CDR3 nucleotides: TGTGCCTGGGGAACAAAGGGTGGCACCGGGGAGCTGTTTTTT.

About this clone itself: The sample carries other DNA sequences with the same CDR3. The chain joins TRBV5-4 to TRBJ1-1; possible D gene TRBD1, 6 bases. Germline CDR1 reads SGHNT; CDR2 reads YYREEE (reference sequence). Trimming removed 5 bases at V and 1 base at J, with 15 bases between. CDR3 size: 15 residues. CDR3 bases: TGTGCCAGCAGTCGTACCGGGACAAAGAACACTGAAGCTTTCTTT. Translation: CASSRTGTKNTEAFF.

This clone was seen a single time. The chain recombines TRBV7-2 with TRBJ2-7; D not resolved. In germline, CDR1 is SGHTA, CDR2 FQGNSA. V was shortened by 6 bases and J by 0 bases, with 6 bases between the two germline ends. The CDR3 has 12 residues. In DNA, the CDR3 is TGTGCCAGCAGGCGCTCCTCCTACGAGCAGTACTTC. It is translated as CASRRSSYEQYF.

The chain couples TRBV5-6 to TRBJ1-1; D gene uncertain. V shed 2 bases and J shed 2 bases, with 7 bases lying between them. CDR1 is SGHDT and CDR2 is YYEEEE in the germline V gene. The CDR3 has 13 residues. The CDR3 reads CASSFGENTEAFF. Here the CDR3 DNA reads TGTGCCAGCAGCTTCGGGGAAAACACTGAAGCTTTCTTT.

The CDR3: CASSKSDRDRYGYTF. The CDR3 nucleotides read TGTGCCAGCAGCAAGTCGGACAGGGACCGCTATGGCTACACCTTC. The chain joins TRBV5-6 to TRBJ1-2, with 8 bases fitting TRBD1. Germline CDR1 SGHDT, CDR2 YYEEEE. The CDR3 is 15 residues long. V was pared by 4 bases and J by 4 bases, with 9 bases of the junction left unmatched.

The DNA of the CDR3 is TGTGCCAGCAGCCCCAAGGGTGGAGAGACCCAGTACTTC. Its protein is CASSPKGGETQYF. The chain links TRBV9 to TRBJ2-5; D unresolved. Germline V lookup: CDR1 SGDLS, CDR2 YYNGEE. V was shortened by 4 bases and J by 4 bases, with 11 bases between the two germline ends. This CDR3 is built from 13 residues.

This sequence joins TRBV5-1 and TRBJ2-7; D unclear. Germline CDR1 SGHRS, CDR2 YFSETQ. With 4 bases removed from V and 3 bases from J, the gap between germline ends came to 8 bases. The CDR3 length is 12 residues. CDR3 nucleotide sequence: TGCGCCAGCAGCGGCGGCTTCTACGAGCAGTACTTC. It encodes CASSGGFYEQYF.

J is TRBJ2-7 and V is TRBV29-1, with D maybe TRBD2 (6 bases). CDR3 length: 11 amino acids. V was trimmed by 7 bases and J by 6 bases, leaving 13 bases between them. The germline V gene encodes CDR1 SQVTM and CDR2 ANQGSEA. This CDR3 is CSARRESEQYF. In DNA, the CDR3 is TGCAGCGCCCGGAGGGAATCCGAGCAGTACTTC.

V gene TRBV21-1 combines with J gene TRBJ2-7; the D call in the table, TRBD1, was not verified against the DNA. TRBV21-1 represents a pseudogene. This CDR3 has 16 residues. DNA for the CDR3: TGTGCCAGCAGCACCCGGGACAGCACGATATTTTACGAGCAGTACTTC. This sequence encodes CASSTRDSTIFYEQYF.

The chain carries TRBV27 and TRBJ2-3; either TRBD1 or TRBD2 may supply D (5 bases each). The germline V gene has CDR1 MNHEY and CDR2 SMNVEV (reference sequence). This CDR3 region has 15 residues. V dropped 3 bases and J dropped 1 base, with 11 bases sitting between them. CDR3 residues: CASSFRGGRTDTQYF. The CDR3 nucleotides are TGTGCCAGCAGTTTTCGGGGCGGGCGCACAGATACGCAGTATTTT.

The chain links TRBV6-8 to TRBJ2-1, with TRBD2 identical over 9 bases. The CDR3 spans 15 residues. The V gene end was trimmed by 8 bases and the J gene end by 3 bases; junction bases not matched to a gene: 8. Germline-derived CDR1 and CDR2 are MNHGY and SAAAGT. CDR3: CASPSGTGYYNEQFF. CDR3 in DNA: TGTGCCAGCCCTAGCGGGACCGGTTACTACAATGAGCAGTTCTTC.

V and J are TRBV7-8 and TRBJ1-5, with D possibly matching TRBD1 (5 bases). V was trimmed by 1 base and J by 1 base, leaving 8 bases between them. The CDR3 consists of 15 residues. Germline CDR1 is SGHVS and CDR2 is FQNEAQ. This chain's CDR3 is CASSLGAGSNQPQHF. In DNA, the CDR3 is TGTGCCAGCAGCTTAGGGGCAGGGAGCAATCAGCCCCAGCATTTT.

The chain recombines TRBV6-5 with TRBJ2-7; tentatively, D is TRBD1 (6 bases). The length of the CDR3 is 11 residues. The V and J ends lost 5 bases and 6 bases respectively, with 8 bases between them. Germline V gives CDR1 MNHEY, CDR2 SVGAGI. DNA for the CDR3: TGTGCCAGCAGTAGGGGGAGCGAGCAGTACTTC. It translates to CASSRGSEQYF.

This chain links TRBV11-1 with TRBJ2-1; 7 bases align to TRBD2. The CDR3 consists of 15 residues. The V gene end was trimmed by 4 bases and the J gene end by 4 bases; junction bases not matched to a gene: 7. CDR1 is SGHAT and CDR2 is FQDESV in the germline V gene (reference sequence). CDR3 sequence: CASSYELAPYNEQFF. CDR3 sequence (DNA): TGTGCCAGCAGCTACGAACTAGCGCCGTACAATGAGCAGTTCTTC.

A word on this clone: Other DNA sequences in this sample translate to the same CDR3. V and J are TRBV28 and TRBJ2-5; D perhaps matches TRBD2 (6 bases). Germline-derived CDR1 and CDR2 are MDHEN and SYDVKM. This CDR3 is 13 amino acids long. With 2 bases removed from V and 5 bases from J, the gap between germline ends came to 9 bases. The CDR3 here is CASSLGGQETQYF. The CDR3 nucleotides are TGTGCCAGCAGTTTAGGAGGGCAGGAGACCCAGTACTTC.

The V gene is TRBV30, the J gene TRBJ2-1; TRBD2 is a possible D gene (5 bases). Germline assignment: CDR1 GTSNPN and CDR2 SVGIG (reference sequence). The ends were cut back, 4 bases at V and 2 bases at J, with 9 bases in the middle. CDR3 length: 13 residues. This chain's CDR3 is CAWNAGAYNEQFF. The CDR3 DNA follows: TGTGCCTGGAATGCGGGTGCCTACAATGAGCAGTTCTTC. The full variable domain, with the rest looked up from reference TRBV30 and TRBJ2-1, is SQTIHQWPATLVQPVGSPLSLECTVEGTSNPNLYWYRQAAGRGLQLLFYSVGIGQISSEVPQNLSASRPQDRQFILSSKKLLLSDSGFYLCAWNAGAYNEQFFGPGTRLTVL.

This chain links TRBV6-1 with TRBJ1-5; D is ambiguous. V lost 1 base and J lost 1, with 8 bases in between. This CDR3 has 15 amino acids. The germline V gene has CDR1 MNHNS and CDR2 SASEGT. CDR3 sequence: CASSEGQLSNQPQHF. The DNA of the CDR3 is TGTGCCAGCAGTGAAGGGCAGTTAAGCAATCAGCCCCAGCATTTT.

This clone was seen once. This chain joins TRBV25-1 and TRBJ2-5; the D gene is possibly TRBD1 (6 bases). Germline V gene lookup returns CDR1 MGHDK and CDR2 SYGVNS. Trimming cost V 2 bases and J 0 bases, with 10 bases left between them. The CDR3 sequence is 15 residues long. The CDR3 is CASSETGIYQETQYF. CDR3 bases: TGTGCCAGCAGTGAAACAGGGATCTACCAAGAGACCCAGTACTTC.

This clone was counted only a few times. The rearrangement joins TRBV5-8 to TRBJ1-6; no firm D call. Between the trimmed V and J ends, which lost 0 bases and 5 bases, there was a span of 12 bases. Germline V lookup: CDR1 SGHTS, CDR2 YDEGEE. There are 16 residues in the CDR3. CDR3 DNA: TGTGCCAGCAGCTTGGCCTGGGGAAGTAATAATTCACCCCTCCACTTT. Amino acids: CASSLAWGSNNSPLHF.

This clone was seen just once. The rearrangement uses TRBV2 and TRBJ1-1; D not certain. The CDR3 is 12 amino acids. Germline CDR1 is SNHLY and CDR2 is FYNNEI. Deletions cut 6 bases from V and 4 bases from J, with 9 bases between. CDR3 DNA: TGTGCCAGCAGCGTAAGATTCACTGAAGCTTTCTTT. Its protein product is CASSVRFTEAFF.